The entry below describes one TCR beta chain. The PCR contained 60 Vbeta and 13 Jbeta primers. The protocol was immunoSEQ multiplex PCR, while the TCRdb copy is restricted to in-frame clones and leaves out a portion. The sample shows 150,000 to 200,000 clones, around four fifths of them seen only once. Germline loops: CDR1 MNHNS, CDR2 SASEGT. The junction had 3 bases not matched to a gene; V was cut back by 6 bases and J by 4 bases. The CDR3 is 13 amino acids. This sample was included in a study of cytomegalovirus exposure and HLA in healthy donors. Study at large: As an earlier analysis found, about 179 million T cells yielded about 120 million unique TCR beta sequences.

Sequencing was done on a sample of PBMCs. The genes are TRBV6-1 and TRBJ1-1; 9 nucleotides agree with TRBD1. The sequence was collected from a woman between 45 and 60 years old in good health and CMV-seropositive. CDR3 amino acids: CASRTGGSTEAFF. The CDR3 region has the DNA TGTGCCAGCAGGACAGGGGGGAGCACTGAAGCTTTCTTT.